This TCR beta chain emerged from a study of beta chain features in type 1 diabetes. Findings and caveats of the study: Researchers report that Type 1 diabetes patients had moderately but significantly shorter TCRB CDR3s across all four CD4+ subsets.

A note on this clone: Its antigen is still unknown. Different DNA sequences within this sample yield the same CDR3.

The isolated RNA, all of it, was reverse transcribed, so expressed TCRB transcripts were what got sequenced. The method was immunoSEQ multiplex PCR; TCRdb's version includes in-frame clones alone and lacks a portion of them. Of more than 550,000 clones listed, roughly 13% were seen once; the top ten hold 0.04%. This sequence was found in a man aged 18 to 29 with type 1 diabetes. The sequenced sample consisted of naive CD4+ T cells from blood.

The CDR3 protein is CASSQEAGANVLTF. The DNA for the CDR3 is TGTGCCAGCAGCCAAGAGGCAGGAGCCAACGTCCTGACTTTC. The V gene is TRBV14, the J gene TRBJ2-6; D is unclear. V lost 0 bases to trimming and J lost 7 bases, with 7 bases between them. The CDR3 is 14 amino acids. From germline, CDR1 is SGHDN and CDR2 FVKESK.